A selection of T cell receptor beta chains follows, all from one sample in a study of cytomegalovirus exposure and HLA in healthy donors. Profiled with immunoSEQ multiplex PCR; TCRdb holds only in-frame clones, not every one. The sample lists under 200,000 clones; about four fifths were seen once. The sequenced sample consisted of PBMCs. The receptors here all came from a woman between 25 and 40 years old in good health and CMV-seropositive. The CDR3 runs from the conserved cysteine through the conserved F or W. A D gene is named only where the DNA matches it firmly. Expanded clones get a size class; other rows say once, few or many, or leave the size out.

j_call clone_size v_call d_call cdr3_length cdr3_nt cdr3_aa
TRBJ2-1 NA TRBV15 NA 15 TGTGCCACCAGCTCGCGGACTGCGCTCAGCAATGAGCAGTTCTTC CATSSRTALSNEQFF
TRBJ2-7 NA TRBV5-5 TRBD2 14 TGTGCCAGCAGCGCGGGGACTAGCGGTTACGAGCAGTACTTC CASSAGTSGYEQYF
TRBJ1-4 NA TRBV7-6 NA 17 TGTGCCAGCAGCTCGCTGGGCAGGGCGCCTGCGACTGAAAAACTGTTTTTT CASSSLGRAPATEKLFF
TRBJ1-3 NA TRBV15 NA 15 TGTGCCACCAGCAGAGATTACGGGGAAGGAAACACCATATATTTT CATSRDYGEGNTIYF
TRBJ1-2 NA TRBV6-1 NA 11 TGTGCCAGCAGTTCCCCCAAAGGCTACACCTTC CASSSPKGYTF
TRBJ2-4 NA TRBV5-1 NA 15 TGCGCCAGCAGCTTTAGTTCGGACAGCCGTGGGATTCAGTACTTC CASSFSSDSRGIQYF
TRBJ2-3 NA TRBV15 TRBD2 19 TGTGCCACCAGCAGACTCCCCCCTAATAGCGGGGTGAGTACAGATACGCAGTATTTT CATSRLPPNSGVSTDTQYF
TRBJ2-1 few TRBV4-1 TRBD2 13 TGCGCCAGCAGCCAGGGGGGGTACAATGAGCAGTTCTTC CASSQGGYNEQFF
TRBJ1-1 NA TRBV9 NA 15 TGTGCCAGCAGCCCACGTTGGCAAGAGAACACTGAAGCTTTCTTT CASSPRWQENTEAFF
TRBJ2-7 NA TRBV14 NA 13 TGTGCCAGCAGCCAAGCACGGGTCGGCGAGCAGTACTTC CASSQARVGEQYF
TRBJ2-7 NA TRBV6-1 TRBD2 15 TGTGCCAGCAGTGGCCTAGCGGGAGGGTCCTACGAGCAGTACTTC CASSGLAGGSYEQYF
TRBJ2-2 NA TRBV7-9 NA 16 TGTGCCAGCAGCTTAGGTGGGAGGCAGAACACCGGGGAGCTGTTTTTT CASSLGGRQNTGELFF
TRBJ2-6 few TRBV11-1 NA 15 TGTGCCAGCAGCTTTGCCAGCTCTGGGGCCAACGTCCTGACTTTC CASSFASSGANVLTF
TRBJ1-3 NA TRBV5-1 NA 15 TGCGCCAGCAGCTTGGTTGGAGGCTCTGGAAACACCATATATTTT CASSLVGGSGNTIYF
TRBJ1-1 NA TRBV9 NA 13 TGTGCCAGCAGCGTGGGGGACTACACTGAAGCTTTCTTT CASSVGDYTEAFF
TRBJ2-7 NA TRBV11-2 NA 13 TGTGCCAGCAGCCCCTGGAGCCTATCGGAGCAGTACTTC CASSPWSLSEQYF
TRBJ2-5 NA TRBV27 NA 11 TGTGCCAGCAGTTACGGAGAGACCCAGTACTTC CASSYGETQYF
TRBJ1-2 few TRBV6-5 TRBD1 14 TGTGCCAGCAGTTATTCAGGGGGTAACTATGGCTACACCTTC CASSYSGGNYGYTF
TRBJ1-1 NA TRBV27 NA 14 TGTGCCAGCAGTTTATTGGGAGGGAACACTGAAGCTTTCTTT CASSLLGGNTEAFF
TRBJ1-5 few TRBV18 NA 14 TGTGCCAGCTCACCATCAAATAGCAATCAGCCCCAGCATTTT CASSPSNSNQPQHF
TRBJ2-7 NA TRBV6-5 NA 14 TGTGCCAGCAGTTCATCAGGGCCGTCCTACGAGCAGTACTTC CASSSSGPSYEQYF
TRBJ2-6 NA TRBV28 NA 18 TGTGCCAGCAGTTTATTCCAGACAGTCCATCACGGGGCCAACGTCCTGACTTTC CASSLFQTVHHGANVLTF
TRBJ2-3 few TRBV7-9 TRBD2 17 TGTGCCAGCAGCCAGTTCGGTCTAGCGGAATACACAGATACGCAGTATTTT CASSQFGLAEYTDTQYF
TRBJ2-4 NA TRBV5-6 NA 15 TGTGCCAGCAGCCAGGGGGGTGGTGTGGAAAACATTCAGTACTTC CASSQGGGVENIQYF
TRBJ1-4 NA TRBV6-1 NA 16 TGTGCCAGCAGTGACCAAGGACAGAAGCCTAATGAAAAACTGTTTTTT CASSDQGQKPNEKLFF
TRBJ1-6 NA TRBV5-6 TRBD1 17 TGTGCCAGCTGGGGAAAGGACAGGGTTATCTATAATTCACCCCTCCACTTT CASWGKDRVIYNSPLHF
TRBJ2-5 NA TRBV28 TRBD1 12 TGTGCCACCGATACAGGGGAGATGAACCAGTACTTC CATDTGEMNQYF
TRBJ2-7 once TRBV5-6 TRBD2 15 TGTGCCAGCAGCTTGTCGGCTAGCGGGCCCTACGAGCAGTACTTC CASSLSASGPYEQYF
TRBJ1-1 NA TRBV7-9 NA 12 TGTGCCAGCAGCCAATCGGGAGCTGAAGCTTTCTTT CASSQSGAEAFF
TRBJ1-2 once TRBV7-9 NA 13 TGTGCCAGCAGCCAAGGGAGTAACTATGGCTACACCTTC CASSQGSNYGYTF
TRBJ2-7 NA TRBV20-1 NA 11 TGCAGTGCTAGCGAGGGCTACGAGCAGTACTTC CSASEGYEQYF
TRBJ1-4 NA TRBV11-1 NA 15 TGTGCCAGCAGCTTAAGGAACAGCTTGAATGAAAAACTGTTTTTT CASSLRNSLNEKLFF